This T cell receptor beta chain stems from a study of blood T cell repertoires in COVID-19. The CDR3 totals 16 residues. Trimming at V came to 2 bases and at J to 4 bases, leaving 8 bases not matched to a gene. The germline V gene encodes CDR1 GTSNPN and CDR2 SVGIG (reference sequence). This clone was counted only a few times. The protocol was immunoSEQ multiplex PCR, while the TCRdb copy is restricted to in-frame clones and leaves out a portion. The table shows roughly 52,000 clones, with roughly 85% occurring only once. This chain joins TRBV30 and TRBJ1-5; 10 bases are shared with TRBD1. The sequencing sample was made of peripheral blood. The sequence derives from a human donor in a cohort sampled during active COVID-19. The DNA for the CDR3 is TGTGCCTGGAGTCAATGGGGGACAGGGGCAAATCAGCCCCAGCATTTT. Its translation: CAWSQWGTGANQPQHF.